This T cell receptor (beta chain) was observed in a study of OX40 agonist ivuxolimab in advanced cancers. Study overall: Dose-escalation patients suffered from hepatocellular carcinoma, melanoma, renal cell or head and neck cancer.

Study-wide results and limits: In general, CD8+ T cells held more expanded clones than CD4+ did, on average. By week 6 at 0.1 to 3.0 mg/kg, blood CD4+ and CD8+ T cells had expanded clonally.

Only in-frame clones appear in the TCRdb table, and some are missing; sequencing was by immunoSEQ multiplex PCR. The sample carries just over 90,000 clones, around 94% recorded once. V dropped 5 bases and J dropped 0 bases, with 10 bases sitting between them. The CDR3 has 14 amino acids. CDR1 and CDR2 from the germline V gene are LNHDA and SQIVND (reference sequence). A remark on this clone: Its cognate antigen is unknown.

This chain uses TRBV19 with TRBJ1-1; perhaps TRBD1 as D (6 bases). Sequences were derived from CD4+ or CD8+ T cells sorted from blood, sampled in a trial of the OX40 agonist ivuxolimab. The receptor's source is an adult with an advanced solid tumor such as melanoma, head and neck, liver or kidney cancer. CDR3 protein: CASSPDSLNTEAFF. The CDR3 DNA follows: TGTGCCAGTAGTCCGGACAGTCTGAACACTGAAGCTTTCTTT. Full variable domain (missing parts from reference TRBV19 and TRBJ1-1): DGGITQSPKYLFRKEGQNVTLSCEQNLNHDAMYWYRQDPGQGLRLIYYSQIVNDFQKGDIAEGYSVSREKKESFPLTVTSAQKNPTAFYLCASSPDSLNTEAFFGQGTRLTVV.